The present TCR beta chain was sequenced within a study of blood T cells in healthy people across ages. The extraction recovered at least 5 micrograms of total RNA per sample. Trimming at V came to 4 bases and at J to 4 bases, leaving 6 bases not matched to a gene. This CDR3 comprises 14 residues. The germline CDR1 and CDR2 sequences are SGHDT and YYEEEE. The use of a sample-barcoded 5' primer and a J-beta primer mix characterized a second PCR of roughly 6 to 11 cycles. TCRdb processed the 5' RACE reads anew with MiXCR; each CDR3 protein has one entry. The data show 650,000 to 1,000,000 distinct CDR3 sequences, 35% to 40% seen once.

Specimen: blood. The chain joins TRBV5-6 to TRBJ2-5; 8 bases match TRBD2. The sequence was collected from a man between 18 and 35 years old in good health. The CDR3 loop reads CASSGIAGIETQYF. CDR3 bases: TGTGCCAGCAGCGGGATAGCGGGAATAGAGACCCAGTACTTC.